This T cell receptor (beta chain) was sequenced in a study of neurological immune-mediated disorders. Study-level points and caveats: The level of TCR clonal expansion was highest in patients with HTLV-1-associated myelopathy and lowest in multiple sclerosis, where it fell below the level seen in healthy controls. None of the CDR3 amino acid sequences in expanded clones turned up in more than one subject, which points to private repertoires in all groups.

A single record per CDR3 protein comes from TCRdb applying MiXCR to the 5' RACE reads. The table records roughly 38,000 distinct CDR3 sequences, around 10% of them present only once. Time point given: technical triplicate 1. Trimming cost V 6 bases and J 4 bases; bases outside gene matches: 9. From germline, CDR1 is SGHTS and CDR2 YDEGEE. The CDR3 totals 15 residues. The sample holds many counts of this clonotype. Antigen specificity is unknown. Sequencing input: PBMCs. The V gene is TRBV5-8, the J gene TRBJ2-2; TRBD1 matches at 7 bases. The receptor was isolated from a man between 60 and 75 years old with HTLV-1-associated myelopathy (HAM/TSP). The CDR3 nucleotides are TGTGCCAGCATCGTACAGGGGTCTTCCACCGGGGAGCTGTTTTTT. Amino acids: CASIVQGSSTGELFF.